In this sample, the clone carrying this T cell receptor beta chain turned up once. The J segment lost 2 bases and the V segment lost 6 bases, leaving 7 bases of the junction unmatched. The germline V gene has CDR1 SGHTA and CDR2 FQGNSA. The CDR3 extends over 15 amino acids. This entry is derived from a study of blood T cell repertoires in COVID-19. The protocol was immunoSEQ multiplex PCR, while the TCRdb copy is restricted to in-frame clones and leaves out a portion. Among 110,000 or so clones listed, more than 70% were seen once. The sequence was obtained from a woman aged 60-75 years with COVID-19, enrolled during active disease. The chain joins TRBV7-2 to TRBJ2-7, with TRBD1 matching 10 bases. The sample was peripheral blood. The CDR3, as DNA: TGTGCCAGCAGATCCGGTGGACAGGGGGCCTACGAGCAGTACTTC. This translates into CASRSGGQGAYEQYF.